This T cell receptor beta chain was captured by sequencing in a study of blood T cell repertoires in COVID-19. About the study: Some COVID-19 samples were acute and others convalescent; all came from the United States, Italy and Spain.

Sequencing used immunoSEQ multiplex PCR; TCRdb keeps in-frame clones, though not all of them. The sample shows around 100,000 clones, 80% of them seen only once. J gave up 0 bases and V 6 bases, and 7 bases lay outside the gene matches. This CDR3 comprises 17 residues. Germline V CDR1 and CDR2: MGHDK, SYGVNS. This sequence joins TRBV25-1 and TRBJ2-1; TRBD2 aligns across 11 bases. The TCR sequence derives from a woman between 65 and 79 years old with acute or convalescent COVID-19. Sequencing used peripheral blood. In DNA, the CDR3 is TGTGCCAGCAGGTCTAGCGGGGGGCAGAGCTCCTACAATGAGCAGTTCTTC. Protein: CASRSSGGQSSYNEQFF.